A selection of T cell receptor beta chains follows, all from one sample in a study of Graves' ophthalmopathy and Graves' hyperthyroidism. TCRdb itself ran the multiplex PCR reads through MiXCR, one entry per CDR3 protein. The table lists 350,000 to 400,000 distinct CDR3 sequences, around 18% of them singletons. Sequencing was done on a sample of peripheral blood. These receptors were obtained from a woman aged 18-35 years with Graves' ophthalmopathy. The CDR3 runs from the conserved cysteine through the conserved F or W. Fields, in order: clone size, J gene, V gene, D gene, CDR3 DNA, CDR3 protein. A D gene is named only where the DNA matches it firmly. Size values are once, few and many counts, or a class for expanded clones, and some rows have none.

>many|TRBJ2-7|TRBV9|TRBD2
TGTGCCAGCAGCGTCCGAAGCGGGGGATTCTACGAGCAGTACTTC
CASSVRSGGFYEQYF
>many|TRBJ1-1|TRBV28|-
TGTGCCAGCAGTTTGTCTAATGCTGACACTGAAGCTTTCTTT
CASSLSNADTEAFF
>many|TRBJ1-1|TRBV9|TRBD1
TGTGCCAGCAGCCAGGGGGGGTTAGGTACTGAAGCTTTCTTT
CASSQGGLGTEAFF
>-|TRBJ2-2|TRBV2|-
TGTGCCAGCAGTGAAGCGCGACTGAGCGGGGAGCTGTTTTTT
CASSEARLSGELFF
>-|TRBJ1-1|TRBV12-3/TRBV12-4|-
TGTGCCAGCAGTCCACAGAGCCGAACGAGCACTGAAGCTTTCTTT
CASSPQSRTSTEAFF
>many|TRBJ1-1|TRBV18|-
TGTGCCAGCTCACCGGGAAGACCGAACACTGAAGCTTTCTTT
CASSPGRPNTEAFF
>many|TRBJ2-7|TRBV4-2|-
TGTGCCAGCAGCTCCAGGGGGGTCGAGCAGTACTTC
CASSSRGVEQYF
>few|TRBJ1-2|TRBV7-2|TRBD1
TGTGCCAGCAGCATCCGACAGGGGATGGATGGCTACACCTTC
CASSIRQGMDGYTF
>-|TRBJ1-2|TRBV2|-
TGTGCCAGCATCGCGACAGACTATGGCTACACCTTC
CASIATDYGYTF
>few|TRBJ2-5|TRBV18|-
TGTGCCAGCTCACCATGGGGGGCCTCACAAGAGACCCAGTACTTC
CASSPWGASQETQYF
>many|TRBJ2-7|TRBV6-1|-
TGTGCCAGCACCCGGTTCGGGTCCTACGAGCAGTACTTC
CASTRFGSYEQYF
>many|TRBJ1-5|TRBV6-2/TRBV6-3|-
TGTGCCAGCACTGGTGGGACGGGCCCCGGACAGCCCCAGCATTTT
CASTGGTGPGQPQHF